This TCR beta chain appears in the sequencing data of a study of blood T cell repertoires in COVID-19. Across the study: Whether acute or convalescent, the COVID-19 samples came from the United States, Italy and Spain.

This clone was counted only a few times. TCRdb's copy holds only in-frame clones and misses some; the assay was immunoSEQ multiplex PCR. This sample has roughly 150,000 clones, with 84% found just once. CDR1 is KGHSH, CDR2 LQKENI, per germline. CDR3 size: 14 residues. V lost 1 base to trimming and J lost 3 bases, with 10 bases between them. The chain joins TRBV18 to TRBJ2-7; D unclear. The clonotype was recovered from an elderly woman with COVID-19, enrolled during active disease. Specimen: peripheral blood. The CDR3 spells CASSPRTKSYEQYF. In DNA form, the CDR3 reads TGTGCCAGCTCACCACGAACTAAAAGCTACGAGCAGTACTTC.